Listed here are 10 T cell receptor beta chains from one sample, sequenced in a study of blood T cell repertoires in COVID-19. The protocol was immunoSEQ multiplex PCR, while the TCRdb copy is restricted to in-frame clones and leaves out a portion. The sample holds some 150,000 clones, roughly 83% seen once. Sequencing was performed on peripheral blood. These receptors originate from a woman older than 75 with acute or convalescent COVID-19.

The J gene is TRBJ1-5, the V gene TRBV2; D may be TRBD1 (5 bases). Germline V lookup: CDR1 SNHLY, CDR2 FYNNEI. Trimming removed 6 bases from V and 6 bases from J, with 12 bases in between. The CDR3 loop spans 13 amino acids. The CDR3 bases are TGTGCCAGCAGGACAGTAGGATTTCAGCCCCAGCATTTT. Translated: CASRTVGFQPQHF.

CDR3 sequence: CASTRGGDTEAFF. DNA for the CDR3: TGTGCCAGCACCCGAGGGGGGGACACTGAAGCTTTCTTT. V gene TRBV2 combines with J gene TRBJ1-1; a possible D gene is TRBD1 (6 bases). The CDR3 totals 13 residues. Per germline, CDR1 SNHLY and CDR2 FYNNEI. The V gene lost 7 bases and the J gene lost 3 bases, with 12 bases spanning the gap.

The sample holds a few counts of this clone. The J gene is TRBJ2-7, the V gene TRBV7-2; 8 bases are shared with TRBD1. The V segment lost 5 bases and the J segment 5 bases; nucleotides outside the gene matches: 8. The germline CDR1 and CDR2 sequences are SGHTA and FQGNSA. The CDR3 is made up of 14 amino acids. The CDR3: CASSDRTGTDEQYF. DNA of the CDR3: TGTGCCAGCAGCGACCGGACAGGGACGGACGAGCAGTACTTC.

This clone occurred once. The chain employs TRBV7-3 and TRBJ2-2; D might be TRBD1 (6 bases). Trimming pared 4 bases from V and 1 base from J, leaving 7 bases between. The CDR3 is made up of 14 amino acids. CDR1 and CDR2 (germline): SGHTA, FQGTGA. CDR3 protein: CASSSTGNTGELFF. CDR3 coding DNA: TGTGCCAGCAGCTCGACAGGGAACACCGGGGAGCTGTTTTTT.

The chain joins TRBV6-2 or TRBV6-3 to TRBJ1-1; weak D call: TRBD1 (6 bases). Germline CDR1 MNHEY, CDR2 SVGEGT. This CDR3 is 15 amino acids long. The V end lost 6 bases, the J end lost 0 bases, and 14 bases lay between the germline ends. DNA of the CDR3: TGTGCCAGCAGCCATTGGACAGCTATGAACACTGAAGCTTTCTTT. Residues: CASSHWTAMNTEAFF.

The genes are TRBV20-1 and TRBJ2-7; D call uncertain. Germline CDR1 reads DFQATT; CDR2 reads SNEGSKA (reference sequence). Trimming took off 5 bases at V and 4 bases at J, with 9 bases between the two ends. The length of the CDR3 is 11 residues. In DNA, the CDR3 is TGCAGTGCTGTGCGGAATTACGAGCAGTACTTC. Translating gives CSAVRNYEQYF.

The genes are TRBV19 and TRBJ1-1; 8 bases map to TRBD1. The V segment lost 10 bases and the J segment 0 bases; nucleotides outside the gene matches: 7. The CDR3 runs to 14 residues. Germline CDR1 and CDR2: LNHDA and SQIVND (reference sequence). CDR3 residues: CATAGGPMNTEAFF. DNA of the CDR3: TGTGCCACCGCAGGGGGCCCCATGAACACTGAAGCTTTCTTT.

The chain recombines TRBV10-3 with TRBJ2-1; D unresolved. Germline-derived CDR1 and CDR2 are ENHRY and SYGVKD. V dropped 4 bases and J dropped 6 bases, with 10 bases sitting between them. The CDR3 extends over 13 amino acids. CDR3 nucleotide sequence: TGTGCCATCAGTGGGTCCCCGGGCAATGAGCAGTTCTTC. Its protein is CAISGSPGNEQFF.

This clone has just one count. This chain joins TRBV20-1 and TRBJ1-1; 7 bases fit TRBD1. The CDR3 length is 11 residues. CDR1 is DFQATT and CDR2 is SNEGSKA in the germline V gene (reference sequence). The CDR3, as DNA: TGCACCAGGGGGGTGAACACTGAAGCTTTCTTT. Protein sequence: CTRGVNTEAFF.

The J gene is TRBJ1-4, the V gene TRBV21-1; TRBD1 is taken as the D call from the table, unchecked against the DNA. TRBV21-1 is noted as a pseudogene. The CDR3 runs 15 residues. The CDR3 coding sequence is TGTGCCAGCAGCAAAGAGGGGCTAGGGAATGAAAAACTGTTTTTT. It specifies CASSKEGLGNEKLFF.